The 6 T cell receptor beta chains listed next were all sequenced from one sample in a study of Ad26.COV2.S vaccination and SARS-CoV-2 variants. Treatment reported: approximately 18 received Ad26.COV2.S at low or high dose, single or two shots; several received placebo; per-sample allocation not given. Specimens were obtained on day 63 following the first vaccine or placebo injection. Clones were read by immunoSEQ multiplex PCR, and TCRdb kept only the in-frame ones, dropping some. The sample shows roughly 700,000 clones, more than 70% of them seen only once. Specimen: peripheral blood, collected in a trial of Ad26.COV2.S vaccine versus placebo. These receptors were obtained from a person between 18 and 60 years old who received the Ad26.COV2.S COVID-19 vaccine or a placebo.

The J gene is TRBJ2-5, the V gene TRBV30, with D tentatively TRBD1 (6 bases). The CDR3 spans 13 residues. Germline V gene sequence: CDR1 GTSNPN, CDR2 SVGIG (reference sequence). Trimming removed 5 bases from V and 5 bases from J, with 15 bases in between. The CDR3 region is CAWGTRGWETQYF. CDR3 in DNA: TGTGCCTGGGGGACACGGGGTTGGGAGACCCAGTACTTC.

The rearrangement joins TRBV6-4 to TRBJ2-2, with D unresolved. The V and J ends lost 6 bases and 6 bases respectively, with 8 bases between them. CDR1 is MRHNA, CDR2 SNTAGT, per germline. The CDR3 is made up of 12 amino acids. The CDR3 sequence is CASSPNSGELFF. CDR3 sequence (DNA): TGTGCCAGCAGCCCTAACTCCGGGGAGCTGTTTTTT.

J is TRBJ2-7 and V is TRBV27, with TRBD2 identical over 7 bases. Trimming removed 0 bases from V and 3 bases from J; junction bases left unmatched: 8. Germline-derived CDR1 and CDR2 are MNHEY and SMNVEV (reference sequence). CDR3 length equals 16 residues. The chain's CDR3 is CASSLSGGSNGYEQYF. As DNA, the CDR3 is TGTGCCAGCAGTTTATCCGGGGGGAGTAACGGCTACGAGCAGTACTTC.

The rearrangement joins TRBV27 to TRBJ2-7; a weak D match, TRBD1 (5 bases). With 5 bases removed from V and 3 bases from J, the gap between germline ends came to 11 bases. Germline CDR1 MNHEY, CDR2 SMNVEV (reference sequence). The CDR3 is made up of 13 amino acids. For the CDR3, the DNA is TGTGCCAGCAGTCTGACAGAGTTCTACGAGCAGTACTTC. The encoded protein is CASSLTEFYEQYF.

J is TRBJ1-2 and V is TRBV19; 7 bases map to TRBD1. The germline CDR1 and CDR2 sequences are LNHDA and SQIVND (reference sequence). The CDR3 length is 11 residues. Losses at the gene ends were 7 bases for V and 7 bases for J; bases not matched to a gene: 3. CDR3: CASTTGFGYTF. Here the CDR3 DNA reads TGTGCCAGTACGACAGGGTTTGGCTACACCTTC.

This chain connects TRBV7-2 to TRBJ2-5; the D call may be TRBD1 or TRBD2 (5 bases each). The CDR3 covers 15 residues. CDR1 is SGHTA and CDR2 is FQGNSA in the germline V gene. The ends were cut back, 0 bases at V and 1 base at J, with 9 bases in the middle. The CDR3 bases are TGTGCCAGCAGCTTAGCGTGGGGGTTCCAAGAGACCCAGTACTTC. It codes for CASSLAWGFQETQYF.